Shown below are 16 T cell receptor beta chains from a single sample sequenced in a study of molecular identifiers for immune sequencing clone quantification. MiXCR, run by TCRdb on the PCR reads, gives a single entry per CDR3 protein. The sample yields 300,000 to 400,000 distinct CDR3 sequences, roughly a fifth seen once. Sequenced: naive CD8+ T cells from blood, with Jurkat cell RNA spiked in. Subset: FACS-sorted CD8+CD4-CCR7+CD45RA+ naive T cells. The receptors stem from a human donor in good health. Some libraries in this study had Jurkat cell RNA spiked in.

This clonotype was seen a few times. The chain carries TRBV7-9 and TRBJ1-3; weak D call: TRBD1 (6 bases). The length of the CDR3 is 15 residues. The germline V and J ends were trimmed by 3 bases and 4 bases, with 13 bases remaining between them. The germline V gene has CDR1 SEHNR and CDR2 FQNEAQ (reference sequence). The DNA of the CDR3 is TGTGCCAGCAGCTTGTCGGGGACAACCGGAAACACCATATATTTT. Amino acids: CASSLSGTTGNTIYF.

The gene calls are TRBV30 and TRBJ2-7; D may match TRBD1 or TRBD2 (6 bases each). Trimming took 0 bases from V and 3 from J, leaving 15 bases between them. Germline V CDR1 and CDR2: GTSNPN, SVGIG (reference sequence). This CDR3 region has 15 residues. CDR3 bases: TGTGCCTGGAGTGTTCCCGGGGGCGGTATCTACGAGCAGTACTTC. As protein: CAWSVPGGGIYEQYF.

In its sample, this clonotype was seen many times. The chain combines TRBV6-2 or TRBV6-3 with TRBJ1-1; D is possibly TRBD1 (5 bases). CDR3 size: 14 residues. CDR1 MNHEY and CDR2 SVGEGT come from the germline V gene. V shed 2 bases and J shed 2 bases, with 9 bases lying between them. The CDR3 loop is CASSYGGPNTEAFF. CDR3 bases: TGTGCCAGCAGTTACGGGGGACCTAACACTGAAGCTTTCTTT.

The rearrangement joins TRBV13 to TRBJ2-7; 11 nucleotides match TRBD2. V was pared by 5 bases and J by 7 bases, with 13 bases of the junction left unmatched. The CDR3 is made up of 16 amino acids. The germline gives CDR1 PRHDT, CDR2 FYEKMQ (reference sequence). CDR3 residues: CASSPRTSGLRVEQYF. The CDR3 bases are TGTGCCAGCAGCCCCCGGACTAGCGGGCTCCGGGTAGAGCAGTACTTC.

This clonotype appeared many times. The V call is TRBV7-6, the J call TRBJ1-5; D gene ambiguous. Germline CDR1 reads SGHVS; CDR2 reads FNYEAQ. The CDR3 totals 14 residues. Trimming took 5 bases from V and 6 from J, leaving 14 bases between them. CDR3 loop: CASSLRLTGQPQHF. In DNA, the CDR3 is TGTGCCAGCAGCCTAAGGTTGACGGGTCAGCCCCAGCATTTT.

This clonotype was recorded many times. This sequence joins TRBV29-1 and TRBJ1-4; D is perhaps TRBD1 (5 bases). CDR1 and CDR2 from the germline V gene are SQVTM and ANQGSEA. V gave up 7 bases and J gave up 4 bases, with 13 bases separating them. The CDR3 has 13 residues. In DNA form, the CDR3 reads TGCAGCGCCGAGGGACGGTTTAATGAAAAACTGTTTTTT. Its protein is CSAEGRFNEKLFF.

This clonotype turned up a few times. The CDR3 sequence: CASRETYEQYF. The CDR3 DNA follows: TGTGCCAGCAGGGAAACCTACGAGCAGTACTTC. The rearrangement links TRBV12-3 or TRBV12-4 to TRBJ2-7, with D hard to call. V was shortened by 6 bases and J by 2 bases, with 5 bases between the two germline ends. The CDR3 is 11 residues long.

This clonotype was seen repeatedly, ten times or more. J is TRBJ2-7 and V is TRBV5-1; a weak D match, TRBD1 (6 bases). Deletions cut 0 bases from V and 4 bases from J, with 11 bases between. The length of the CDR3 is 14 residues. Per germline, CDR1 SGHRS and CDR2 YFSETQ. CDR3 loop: CASSLGGRQYEQYF. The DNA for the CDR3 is TGCGCCAGCAGCTTGGGGGGGCGGCAATACGAGCAGTACTTC.

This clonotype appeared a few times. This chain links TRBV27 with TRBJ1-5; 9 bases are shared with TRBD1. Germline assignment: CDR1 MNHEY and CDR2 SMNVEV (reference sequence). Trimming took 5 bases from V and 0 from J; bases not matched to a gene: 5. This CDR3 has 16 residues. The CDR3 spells CASSTRQGDSNQPQHF. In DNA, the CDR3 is TGTGCCAGCAGTACCAGACAGGGGGATAGCAATCAGCCCCAGCATTTT.

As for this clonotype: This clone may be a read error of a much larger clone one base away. CDR3 nucleotides: TGTGCCAGCGGCTTAGCGAGGGACACAAATCAGCCCCAGCATTTT. It is translated as CASGLARDTNQPQHF. The V gene is TRBV7-8, the J gene TRBJ1-5; D possibly corresponds to TRBD1 (6 bases). The CDR3 is 15 residues long. Germline assignment: CDR1 SGHVS and CDR2 FQNEAQ.

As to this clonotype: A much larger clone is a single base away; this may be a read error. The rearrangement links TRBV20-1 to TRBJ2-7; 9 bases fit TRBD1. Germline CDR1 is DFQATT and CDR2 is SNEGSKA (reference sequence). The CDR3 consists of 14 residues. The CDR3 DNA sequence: TGCAGTACTAGAGATGGACAGGGGCCGTACGAGCAGTACTTC. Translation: CSTRDGQGPYEQYF.

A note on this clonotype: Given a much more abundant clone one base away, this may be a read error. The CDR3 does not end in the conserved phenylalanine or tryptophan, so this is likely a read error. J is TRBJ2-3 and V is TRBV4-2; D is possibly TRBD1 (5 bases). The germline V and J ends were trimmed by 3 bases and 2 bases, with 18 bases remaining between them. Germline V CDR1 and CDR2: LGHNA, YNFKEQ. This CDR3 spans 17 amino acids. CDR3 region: CASSQGPRRTTTDTQYL. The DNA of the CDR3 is TGTGCCAGCAGCCAGGGCCCGAGACGGACAACCACAGATACGCAGTATCTT.

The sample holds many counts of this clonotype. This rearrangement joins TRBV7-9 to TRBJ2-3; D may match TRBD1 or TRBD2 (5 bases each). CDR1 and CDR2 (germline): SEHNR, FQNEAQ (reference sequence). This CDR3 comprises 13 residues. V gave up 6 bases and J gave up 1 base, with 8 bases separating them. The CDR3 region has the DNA TGTGCCAGCAGTCGGGACGGCACAGATACGCAGTATTTT. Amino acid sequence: CASSRDGTDTQYF.

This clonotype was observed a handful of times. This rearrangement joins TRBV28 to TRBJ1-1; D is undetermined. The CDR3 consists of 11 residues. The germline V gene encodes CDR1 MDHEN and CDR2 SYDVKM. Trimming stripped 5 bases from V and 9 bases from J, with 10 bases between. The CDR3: CASSLGFKAFF. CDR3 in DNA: TGTGCCAGCAGTCTAGGCTTTAAAGCTTTCTTT.

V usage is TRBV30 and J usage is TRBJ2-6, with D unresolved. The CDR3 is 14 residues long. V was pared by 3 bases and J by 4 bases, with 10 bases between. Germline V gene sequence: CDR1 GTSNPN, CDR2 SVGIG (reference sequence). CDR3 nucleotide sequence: TGTGCCTGGAGGACCCCCCTGGGGGCCAACGTCCTGACTTTC. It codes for CAWRTPLGANVLTF.

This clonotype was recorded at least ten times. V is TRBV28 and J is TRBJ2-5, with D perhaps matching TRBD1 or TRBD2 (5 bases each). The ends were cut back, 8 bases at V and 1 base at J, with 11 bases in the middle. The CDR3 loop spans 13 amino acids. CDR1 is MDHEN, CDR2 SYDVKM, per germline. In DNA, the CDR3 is TGTGCCAGCTTCCCGGGACGCCAAGAGACCCAGTACTTC. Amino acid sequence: CASFPGRQETQYF.